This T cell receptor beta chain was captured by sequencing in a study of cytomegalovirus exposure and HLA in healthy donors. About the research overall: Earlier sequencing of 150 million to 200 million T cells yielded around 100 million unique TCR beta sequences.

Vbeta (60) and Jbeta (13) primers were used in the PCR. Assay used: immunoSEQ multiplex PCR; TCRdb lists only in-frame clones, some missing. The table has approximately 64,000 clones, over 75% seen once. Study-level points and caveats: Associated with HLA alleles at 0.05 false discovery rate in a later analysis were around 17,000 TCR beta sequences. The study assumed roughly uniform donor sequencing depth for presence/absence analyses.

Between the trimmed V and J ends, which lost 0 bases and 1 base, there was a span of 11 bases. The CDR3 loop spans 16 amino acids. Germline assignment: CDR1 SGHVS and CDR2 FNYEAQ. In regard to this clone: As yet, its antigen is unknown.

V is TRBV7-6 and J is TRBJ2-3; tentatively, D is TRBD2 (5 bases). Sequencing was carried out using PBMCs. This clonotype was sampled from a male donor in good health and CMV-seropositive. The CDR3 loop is CASSLARAVRTDTQYF. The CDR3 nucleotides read TGTGCCAGCAGCTTAGCGCGAGCGGTCCGCACAGATACGCAGTATTTT.